This TCR beta chain was obtained from a study of technical replicates of blood from four donors (dated by TCRdb to about 2017). Receptor amplification or capture employed the immunoSEQ multiplex PCR assay. TCRdb mirrors the immuneACCESS table, restricted to in-frame sequences. Some clones are absent from its copies; in checked studies, under half trace to an unresolved V gene, and the reason for the others is unknown. The sample table shows roughly 15,000 clones, and roughly 80% are seen once. Of the sample, 12% is held by the ten largest clones. On this clone itself: Its antigen target is currently unknown. Base quality data are lacking; no much larger clone is found one base away.

CDR1 and CDR2 were assigned from the germline V gene as MDHEN and SYDVKM. The cysteine opens and the phenylalanine closes a CDR3 of 15 amino acids. Only the CDR3 DNA stays, 45 bases, in frame from base 1. The junction shows trimming of 7 bases on V and 6 bases on J, and the gene matches do not reach 10 bases of it. The sequence joins TRBV28 to TRBJ1-1, with 11 middle bases fitting TRBD1. The source material was PBMCs. The TCR comes from a human donor in good health. The sequenced DNA is TGTGCCAGCACCGCCCGGACAGGGGGCACGGCTGAAGCTTTCTTT. Translated, this is CASTARTGGTAEAFF.